This T cell receptor beta chain was recorded in a study of T cells in narcolepsy. Trimming cost V 1 base and J 4 bases, with 6 bases left between them. The V gene's germline CDR1 is SGHNT and CDR2 YYREEE (reference sequence). The CDR3 runs 13 residues. This clone was counted a few times. Measured with immunoSEQ multiplex PCR; TCRdb has only the in-frame clones, and not every one. The sample includes just under 35,000 clones, around 80% of them seen just once. This TCR was recovered from a human donor in good health. The chain joins TRBV5-4 to TRBJ1-3, with D hard to call. Material for sequencing was memory (CD45RA-) CD4+ T cells from blood. CDR3 bases: TGTGCCAGCAGCTTGATAGGAGGAAACACCATATATTTT. Translating it yields CASSLIGGNTIYF.